The rows below give T cell receptor beta chains drawn from one sample of a study of control samples from healthy donors and cancer patients. Sequencing used immunoSEQ multiplex PCR; TCRdb keeps in-frame clones, though not all of them. The sample holds just under 60,000 clones; more than 85% are singletons and the top ten take approximately 1.5%. Sequencing was done on a sample of PBMCs. These receptors all come from a man in his forties with colorectal cancer. The CDR3 runs from the conserved cysteine through the conserved F or W. Each record gives: CDR3 length, D gene, clone size, J gene, V gene, CDR3 protein, CDR3 DNA. The D gene is left open where the match is weak. Part of the rows lack a size; the others show once, few, many or a class for expanded clones.

16	NA	NA	TRBJ2-7	TRBV7-6	CASSLAPRANSYEQYF	TGTGCCAGCAGCTTAGCGCCCAGGGCCAATTCCTACGAGCAGTACTTC
18	TRBD2	NA	TRBJ2-2	TRBV9	CASSVASGGARETGELFF	TGTGCCAGCAGCGTAGCCAGCGGGGGGGCAAGGGAAACCGGGGAGCTGTTTTTT
13	NA	NA	TRBJ1-6	TRBV7-2	CASSFSENSPLHF	TGTGCCAGCAGCTTTAGCGAGAATTCACCCCTCCACTTT
13	NA	NA	TRBJ1-5	TRBV27	CASSDLPGQPQHF	TGTGCCAGCAGCGACCTCCCGGGGCAGCCCCAGCATTTT
12	NA	NA	TRBJ2-2	TRBV6-5	CASHRNTGELFF	TGTGCCAGCCACCGGAACACCGGGGAGCTGTTTTTT
14	NA	NA	TRBJ2-3	TRBV3-1/TRBV3-2	CASRKGEGYDTQYF	TGTGCCAGCAGGAAAGGAGAGGGTTACGATACGCAGTATTTT
16	TRBD1	NA	TRBJ2-1	TRBV19	CASSTSTGNPYNEQFF	TGTGCCAGTAGTACCTCGACAGGGAACCCCTACAATGAGCAGTTCTTC
15	TRBD1	NA	TRBJ1-2	TRBV9	CASSDRGLIGDGYTF	TGTGCCAGCAGCGACAGGGGGCTCATTGGGGATGGCTACACCTTC
13	NA	NA	TRBJ1-1	TRBV6-5	CATGWGKGTEAFF	TGTGCCACCGGTTGGGGGAAAGGGACTGAAGCTTTCTTT
13	NA	NA	TRBJ2-2	TRBV12-3/TRBV12-4	CASSLLGPGELFF	TGTGCCAGCAGTTTGTTAGGGCCCGGGGAGCTGTTTTTT
13	NA	NA	TRBJ1-2	TRBV19	CASSIRTEFGYTF	TGTGCCAGTAGTATCAGGACAGAGTTTGGCTACACCTTC
15	TRBD1	NA	TRBJ1-2	TRBV3-1/TRBV3-2	CASSQGLERGRRYTF	TGTGCCAGCAGCCAAGGGCTAGAGAGGGGGCGTCGCTACACCTTC
13	NA	NA	TRBJ1-5	TRBV7-6	CASSPQENQPQHF	TGTGCCAGCAGCCCCCAAGAAAATCAGCCCCAGCATTTT
14	NA	few	TRBJ1-4	TRBV4-2	CASSQIAKNEKLFF	TGTGCCAGCAGCCAGATTGCGAAAAACGAAAAACTGTTTTTT
14	NA	NA	TRBJ1-1	TRBV27	CASSLQSLNTEAFF	TGTGCCAGCAGTCTCCAATCACTTAACACTGAAGCTTTCTTT
19	TRBD1	NA	TRBJ1-6	TRBV27	CASRRVGTGVVSGDSPLHF	TGTGCCAGCAGACGCGTGGGGACAGGGGTGGTTTCGGGTGATTCACCCCTCCACTTT
14	NA	NA	TRBJ1-3	TRBV5-1	CASSPDGGGNTIYF	TGCGCCAGCAGCCCGGACGGGGGTGGAAACACCATATATTTT
15	TRBD1	NA	TRBJ1-6	TRBV5-1	CASSSGTGSFSPLHF	TGCGCCAGCAGCTCCGGGACAGGGAGTTTTTCACCCCTCCACTTT
13	TRBD1	NA	TRBJ2-7	TRBV5-4	CASSSGQGNEQYF	TGTGCCAGCAGCTCGGGACAGGGAAACGAGCAGTACTTC
15	NA	NA	TRBJ2-1	TRBV6-2/TRBV6-3	CASSWDLSSYNEQFF	TGTGCCAGCAGTTGGGATCTGAGCTCCTACAATGAGCAGTTCTTC
16	NA	NA	TRBJ1-2	TRBV3-1/TRBV3-2	CASSQDLLQGKGGYTF	TGTGCCAGCAGCCAAGATCTTCTTCAGGGTAAGGGTGGCTACACCTTC
14	NA	once	TRBJ2-4	TRBV3-1/TRBV3-2	CASSPGSARNIQYF	TGTGCCAGCAGCCCCGGGTCTGCTAGAAACATTCAGTACTTC
15	NA	NA	TRBJ1-2	TRBV18	CASSAMDSPGYGYTF	TGTGCCAGCTCAGCCATGGACAGCCCCGGCTATGGCTACACCTTC
14	NA	NA	TRBJ2-7	TRBV7-3	CASSLTGAGYEQYF	TGTGCCAGCAGCTTAACTGGGGCGGGCTACGAGCAGTACTTC
14	TRBD1	NA	TRBJ2-7	TRBV3-1/TRBV3-2	CASSPLGQASEQYF	TGTGCCAGCAGCCCACTGGGACAGGCTAGCGAGCAGTACTTC
15	TRBD1	once	TRBJ1-1	TRBV18	CASSPATGGFTEAFF	TGTGCCAGCTCACCTGCGACAGGGGGATTCACTGAAGCTTTCTTT
14	NA	NA	TRBJ1-2	TRBV10-3	CAISLSEGKQGYTF	TGTGCCATCAGTCTCTCGGAGGGGAAGCAGGGCTACACCTTC
15	NA	NA	TRBJ2-2	TRBV5-1	CASSVPTGNTGELFF	TGCGCCAGCAGCGTACCGACAGGGAACACCGGGGAGCTGTTTTTT